This T cell receptor beta chain was captured in a study of CD8 T cells in Susac syndrome. This CDR3 region has 13 residues. V lost 3 bases, J lost 9 bases, and 15 bases lay in between. Germline V gene sequence: CDR1 MGHDK, CDR2 SYGVNS. In the case of this clonotype: As yet, its antigen is unknown.

Sequencing targeted TCR beta in T cells from blood (CD8+ and CD4+). Reverse transcription of 0.5 to 1 ug RNA was performed with random hexamers. Via MiXCR, TCRdb re-called the immunoSEQ multiplex PCR reads, giving one row per CDR3 protein. Among 130,000 or so distinct CDR3 sequences, about 95% were seen once, and the ten largest hold around 0.12%. Whole-study results and caveats: A relatively small number of individuals underwent TCR sequencing and HLA analysis.

The sample consisted of CD4+ T cells from PBMCs. The source of this sequence is a human donor with multiple sclerosis. The gene calls are TRBV25-1 and TRBJ2-7; maybe TRBD1 (6 bases). CDR3 sequence (DNA): TGTGCCAGCAGTGACCCCTACAGGGTCGGGCAGTACTTC. The encoded protein is CASSDPYRVGQYF.